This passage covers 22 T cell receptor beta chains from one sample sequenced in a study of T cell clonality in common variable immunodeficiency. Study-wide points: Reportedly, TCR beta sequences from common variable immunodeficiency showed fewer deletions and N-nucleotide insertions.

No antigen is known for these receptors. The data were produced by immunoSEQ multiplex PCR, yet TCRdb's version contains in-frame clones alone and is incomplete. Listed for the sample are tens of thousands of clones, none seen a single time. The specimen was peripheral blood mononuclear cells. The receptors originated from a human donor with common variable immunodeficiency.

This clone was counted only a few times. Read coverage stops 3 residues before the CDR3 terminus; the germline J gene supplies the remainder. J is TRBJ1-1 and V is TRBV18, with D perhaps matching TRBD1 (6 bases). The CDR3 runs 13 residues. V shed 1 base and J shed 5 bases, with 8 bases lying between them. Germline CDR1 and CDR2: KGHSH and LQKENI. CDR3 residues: CASSPQGETEAFF. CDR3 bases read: TGTGCCAGCTCACCACAGGGGGAGACTGAA.

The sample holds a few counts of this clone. The CDR3 protein is CASRVTRSTDTQYF. The covered CDR3 bases are TGTGCCAGCAGAGTTACTCGGAGCACAGATACG. V gene TRBV6-2 or TRBV6-3 combines with J gene TRBJ2-3; no reliable D call. The read finishes 3 residues shy of the CDR3 end, and the germline J gene is used to complete it. V was pared by 6 bases and J by 0 bases, with 10 bases between. Germline V gene lookup returns CDR1 MNHEY and CDR2 SVGEGT. The CDR3 contains 14 residues.

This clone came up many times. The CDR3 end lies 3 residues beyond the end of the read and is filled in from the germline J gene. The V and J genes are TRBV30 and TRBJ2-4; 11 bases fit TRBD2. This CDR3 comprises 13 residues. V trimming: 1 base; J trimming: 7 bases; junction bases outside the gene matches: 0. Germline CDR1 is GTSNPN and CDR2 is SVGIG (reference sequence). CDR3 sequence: CAWSGLAGNIQYF. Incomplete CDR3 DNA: TGTGCCTGGAGTGGACTAGCGGGGAACATT.

The CDR3 loop reads CAWKGGTPAGNRMGYGYTF. CDR3 bases read: TGTGCCTGGAAGGGAGGAACCCCGGCAGGGAACCGGATGGGGTATGGC. The chain carries TRBV30 and TRBJ1-2, with D perhaps TRBD1 (5 bases). Read sequence stops 3 residues before the CDR3 end, and the germline J gene provides the missing end. Germline assignment: CDR1 GTSNPN and CDR2 SVGIG (reference sequence). The CDR3 totals 19 residues. The V end was cut by 4 bases, the J end by 5 bases, with 32 bases between. Drawing the rest from reference TRBV30 and TRBJ1-2, the complete variable domain is SQTIHQWPATLVQPVGSPLSLECTVEGTSNPNLYWYRQAAGRGLQLLFYSVGIGQISSEVPQNLSASRPQDRQFILSSKKLLLSDSGFYLCAWKGGTPAGNRMGYGYTFGSGTRLTVV.

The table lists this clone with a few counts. CDR3 bases read: TGTGCCAGCAGACCCCGGGCGGGGGCCCCTAACTATGGC. Residues: CASRPRAGAPNYG. From start to end, the CDR3 is CASRPRAGAPNYGYTF. The rearrangement joins TRBV6-2 or TRBV6-3 to TRBJ1-2; the D gene is possibly TRBD1 (6 bases). From the germline J gene comes the end of the CDR3, since the read stops 3 residues before it. CDR3 length: 16 residues. CDR1 is MNHEY, CDR2 SVGEGT, per germline. V was pared by 6 bases and J by 0 bases, with 17 bases between.

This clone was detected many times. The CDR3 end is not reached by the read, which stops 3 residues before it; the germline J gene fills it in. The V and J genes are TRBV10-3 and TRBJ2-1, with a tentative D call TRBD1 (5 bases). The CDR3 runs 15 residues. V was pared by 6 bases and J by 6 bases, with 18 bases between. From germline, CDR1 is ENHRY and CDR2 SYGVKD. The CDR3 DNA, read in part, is TGTGCCATCAGGGGGAAAGGGGCTGTTCCCAATGAG. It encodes CAIRGKGAVPNE. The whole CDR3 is CAIRGKGAVPNEQFF.

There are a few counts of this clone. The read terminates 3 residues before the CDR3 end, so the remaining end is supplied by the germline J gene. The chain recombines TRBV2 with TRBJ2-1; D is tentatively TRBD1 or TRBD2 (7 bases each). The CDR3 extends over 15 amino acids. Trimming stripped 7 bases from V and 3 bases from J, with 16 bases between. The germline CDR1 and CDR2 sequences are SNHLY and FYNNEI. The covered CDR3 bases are TGTGCCAGCACGAGGGGAGGGGGCGACTACAATGAG. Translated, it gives CASTRGGGDYNE. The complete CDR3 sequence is CASTRGGGDYNEQFF.

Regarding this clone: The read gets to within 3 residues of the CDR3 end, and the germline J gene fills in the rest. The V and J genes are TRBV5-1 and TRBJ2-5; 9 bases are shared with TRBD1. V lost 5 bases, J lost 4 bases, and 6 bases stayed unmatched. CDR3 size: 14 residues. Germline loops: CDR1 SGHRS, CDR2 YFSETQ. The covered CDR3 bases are TGCGCCAGCAGACCTACAGGGGGCGTAGAGACC. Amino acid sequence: CASRPTGGVET. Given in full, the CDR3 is CASRPTGGVETQYF. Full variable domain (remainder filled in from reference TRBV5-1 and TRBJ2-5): KAGVTQTPRYLIKTRGQQVTLSCSPISGHRSVSWYQQTPGQGLQFLFEYFSETQRNKGNFPGRFSGRQFSNSRSEMNVSTLELGDSALYLCASRPTGGVETQYFGPGTRLLVL.

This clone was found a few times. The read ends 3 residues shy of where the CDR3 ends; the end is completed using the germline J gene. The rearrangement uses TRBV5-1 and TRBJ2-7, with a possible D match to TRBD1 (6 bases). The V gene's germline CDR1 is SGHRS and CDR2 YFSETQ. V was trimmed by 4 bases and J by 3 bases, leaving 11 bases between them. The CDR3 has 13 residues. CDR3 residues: CASSTGKDYEQYF. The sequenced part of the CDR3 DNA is TGCGCCAGCAGCACAGGGAAAGACTACGAG.

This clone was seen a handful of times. Incomplete CDR3 DNA: TGCAGTGCTAGACCCCGGACAGGGTCGTACGAG. The encoded protein is CSARPRTGSYE. The whole CDR3 is CSARPRTGSYEQYF. J is TRBJ2-7 and V is TRBV20-1; 8 bases agree with TRBD1. The read gets to within 3 residues of the CDR3 end, and the germline J gene fills in the rest. The CDR3 runs to 14 residues. The J segment lost 4 bases and the V segment lost 2 bases, leaving 7 bases of the junction unmatched. Germline V gene sequence: CDR1 DFQATT, CDR2 SNEGSKA (reference sequence).

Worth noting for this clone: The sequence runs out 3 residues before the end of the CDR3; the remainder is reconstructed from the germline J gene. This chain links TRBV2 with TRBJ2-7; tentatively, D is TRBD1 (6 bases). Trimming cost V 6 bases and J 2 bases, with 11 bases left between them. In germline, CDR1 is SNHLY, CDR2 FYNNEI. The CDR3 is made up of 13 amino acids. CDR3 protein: CASSRQEPYEQYF. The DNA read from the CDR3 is TGTGCCAGCAGCCGACAGGAGCCCTACGAG. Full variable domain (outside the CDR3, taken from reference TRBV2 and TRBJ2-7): EPEVTQTPSHQVTQMGQEVILRCVPISNHLYFYWYRQILGQKVEFLVSFYNNEISEKSEIFDDQFSVERPDGSNFTLKIRSTKLEDSAMYFCASSRQEPYEQYFGPGTRLTVT.

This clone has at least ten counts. CDR3 DNA (partial): TGTGCCAGCAGTTCCGGTCAACGCAATCAGCCC. Translating gives CASSSGQRNQP. The whole CDR3 protein is CASSSGQRNQPQHF. The chain has TRBV6-2 or TRBV6-3 and TRBJ1-5; D unclear. The read gets to within 3 residues of the CDR3 end, and the germline J gene fills in the rest. The CDR3 is 14 amino acids. Trimming left V 4 bases short and J 2 bases short, with 9 bases between. Germline V gene sequence: CDR1 MNHEY, CDR2 SVGEGT.

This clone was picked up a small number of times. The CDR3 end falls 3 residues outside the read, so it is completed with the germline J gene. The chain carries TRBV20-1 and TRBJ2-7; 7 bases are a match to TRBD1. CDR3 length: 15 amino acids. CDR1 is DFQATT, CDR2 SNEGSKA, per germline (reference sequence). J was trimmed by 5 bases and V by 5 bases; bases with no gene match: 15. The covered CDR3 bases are TGCAGTGCTCCGAACATCGACAGGGTAAGACACGAG. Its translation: CSAPNIDRVRHE. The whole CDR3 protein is CSAPNIDRVRHEQYF.

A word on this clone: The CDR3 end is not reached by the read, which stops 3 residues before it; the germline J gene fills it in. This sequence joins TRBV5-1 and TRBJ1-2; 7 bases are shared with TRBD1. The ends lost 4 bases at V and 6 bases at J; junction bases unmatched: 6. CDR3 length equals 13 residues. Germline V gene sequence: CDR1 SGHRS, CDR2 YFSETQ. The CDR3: CASSTGTENGYTF. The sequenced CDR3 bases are TGCGCCAGCAGCACCGGGACAGAAAATGGC. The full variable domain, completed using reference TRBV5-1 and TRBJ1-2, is KAGVTQTPRYLIKTRGQQVTLSCSPISGHRSVSWYQQTPGQGLQFLFEYFSETQRNKGNFPGRFSGRQFSNSRSEMNVSTLELGDSALYLCASSTGTENGYTFGSGTRLTVV.

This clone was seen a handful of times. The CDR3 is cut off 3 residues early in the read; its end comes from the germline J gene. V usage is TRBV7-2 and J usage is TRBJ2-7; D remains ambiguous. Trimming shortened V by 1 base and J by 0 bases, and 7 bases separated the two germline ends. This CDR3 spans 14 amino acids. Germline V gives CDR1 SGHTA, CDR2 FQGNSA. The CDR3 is CASSLDQASYEQYF. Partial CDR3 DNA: TGTGCCAGCAGCTTAGATCAGGCCTCCTACGAG.

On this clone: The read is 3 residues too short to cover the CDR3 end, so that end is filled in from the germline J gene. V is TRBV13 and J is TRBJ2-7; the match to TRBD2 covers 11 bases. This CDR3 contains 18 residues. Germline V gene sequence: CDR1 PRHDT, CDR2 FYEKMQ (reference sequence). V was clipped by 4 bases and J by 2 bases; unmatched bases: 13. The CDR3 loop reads CASSSSSGTSGPAYEQYF. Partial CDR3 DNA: TGTGCCAGCAGCTCGTCTTCCGGGACTAGCGGCCCTGCCTACGAG.

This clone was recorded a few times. CDR3 amino acids: CASHDLGQGNSPLHF. The covered CDR3 bases are TGTGCCAGTCATGACTTGGGACAGGGTAACTCACCC. The rearrangement links TRBV19 to TRBJ1-6, with 9 positions matching TRBD1. The CDR3 is cut off 3 residues early in the read; its end comes from the germline J gene. CDR1 and CDR2 from the germline V gene are LNHDA and SQIVND (reference sequence). J was trimmed by 10 bases and V by 8 bases; bases with no gene match: 12. This CDR3 spans 15 amino acids.

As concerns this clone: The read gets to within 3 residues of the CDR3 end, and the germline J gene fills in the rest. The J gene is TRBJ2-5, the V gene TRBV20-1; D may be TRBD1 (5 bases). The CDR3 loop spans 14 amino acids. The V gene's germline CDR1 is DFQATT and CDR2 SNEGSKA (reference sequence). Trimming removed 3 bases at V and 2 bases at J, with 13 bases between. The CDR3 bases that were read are TGCAGTGCTAGTAGGGGTCTCGGGCAAGAGACC. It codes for CSASRGLGQET. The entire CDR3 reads CSASRGLGQETQYF.

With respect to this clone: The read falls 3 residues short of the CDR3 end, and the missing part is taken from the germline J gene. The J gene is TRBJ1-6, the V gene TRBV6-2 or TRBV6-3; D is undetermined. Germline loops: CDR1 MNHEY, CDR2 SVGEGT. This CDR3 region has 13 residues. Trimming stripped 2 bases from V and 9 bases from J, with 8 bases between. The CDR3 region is CASSYPSPSPLHF. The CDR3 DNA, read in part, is TGTGCCAGCAGTTACCCATCCCCTTCACCC.

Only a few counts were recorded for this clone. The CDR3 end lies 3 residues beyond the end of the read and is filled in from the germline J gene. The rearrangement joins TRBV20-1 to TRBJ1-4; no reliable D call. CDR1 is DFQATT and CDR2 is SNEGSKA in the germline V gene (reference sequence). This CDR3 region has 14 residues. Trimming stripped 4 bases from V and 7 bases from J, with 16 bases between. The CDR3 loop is CSATDPLRAEKLFF. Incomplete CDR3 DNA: TGCAGTGCTACCGACCCCCTGCGGGCTGAAAAA.

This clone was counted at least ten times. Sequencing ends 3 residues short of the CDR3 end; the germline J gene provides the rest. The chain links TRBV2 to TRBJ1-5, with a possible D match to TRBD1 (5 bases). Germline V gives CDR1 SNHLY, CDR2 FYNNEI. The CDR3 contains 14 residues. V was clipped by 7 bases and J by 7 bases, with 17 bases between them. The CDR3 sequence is CASTPSGGGQPQHF. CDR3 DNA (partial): TGTGCCAGCACCCCTAGCGGGGGGGGACAGCCC.

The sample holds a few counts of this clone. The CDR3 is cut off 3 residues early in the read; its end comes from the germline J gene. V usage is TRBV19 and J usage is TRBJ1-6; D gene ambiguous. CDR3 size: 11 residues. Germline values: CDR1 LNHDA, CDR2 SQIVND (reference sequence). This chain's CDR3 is CASSIGLALHF. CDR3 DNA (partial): TGTGCCAGTAGTATTGGGCTCGCC.